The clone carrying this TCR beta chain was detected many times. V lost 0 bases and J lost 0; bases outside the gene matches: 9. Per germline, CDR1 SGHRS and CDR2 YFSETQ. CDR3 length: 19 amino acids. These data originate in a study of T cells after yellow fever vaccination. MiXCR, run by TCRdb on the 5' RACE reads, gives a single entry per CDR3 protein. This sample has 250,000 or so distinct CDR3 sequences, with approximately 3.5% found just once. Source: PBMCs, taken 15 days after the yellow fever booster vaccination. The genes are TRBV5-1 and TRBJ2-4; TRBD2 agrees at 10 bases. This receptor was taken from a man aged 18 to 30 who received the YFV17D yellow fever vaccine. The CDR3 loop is CASSLDPSGGGLAKNIQYF. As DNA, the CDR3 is TGCGCCAGCAGCTTGGATCCCAGCGGGGGGGGTTTAGCCAAAAACATTCAGTACTTC. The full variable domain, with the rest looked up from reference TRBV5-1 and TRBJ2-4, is KAGVTQTPRYLIKTRGQQVTLSCSPISGHRSVSWYQQTPGQGLQFLFEYFSETQRNKGNFPGRFSGRQFSNSRSEMNVSTLELGDSALYLCASSLDPSGGGLAKNIQYFGAGTRLSVL.